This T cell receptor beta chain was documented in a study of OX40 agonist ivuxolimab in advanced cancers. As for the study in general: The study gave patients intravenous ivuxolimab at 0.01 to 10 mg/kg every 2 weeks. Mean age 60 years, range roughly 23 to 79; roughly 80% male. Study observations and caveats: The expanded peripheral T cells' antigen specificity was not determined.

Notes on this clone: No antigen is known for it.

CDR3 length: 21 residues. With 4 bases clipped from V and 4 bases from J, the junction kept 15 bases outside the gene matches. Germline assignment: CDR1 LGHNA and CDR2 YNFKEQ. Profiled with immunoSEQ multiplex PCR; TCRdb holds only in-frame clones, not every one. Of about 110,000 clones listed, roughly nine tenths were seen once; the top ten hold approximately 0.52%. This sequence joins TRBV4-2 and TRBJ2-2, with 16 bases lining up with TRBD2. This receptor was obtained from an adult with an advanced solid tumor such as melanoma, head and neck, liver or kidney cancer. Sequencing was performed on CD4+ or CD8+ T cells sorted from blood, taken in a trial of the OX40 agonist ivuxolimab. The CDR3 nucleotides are TGTGCCAGCAGCCGACGTCCCGGGACTAGCGGGGGGGCCAGAGGCACCGGGGAGCTGTTTTTT. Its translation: CASSRRPGTSGGARGTGELFF.